This is a list of T cell receptor beta chains from one sample in a study of shared clonotypes between healthy human individuals. TCRdb's table, derived via immunoSEQ multiplex PCR, lists solely in-frame clones and lacks some. This sample has roughly 1,800,000 clones; about 95% occur once, and the top ten carry 0.9% to 1.5%. Sequences were obtained from naive CD8+ T cells sorted from blood. These receptors were obtained from a man aged 18-30 years in good health. Both conserved end residues are part of each CDR3.

>TRBV27|TRBJ2-4
CASNDGKNIQYF
>TRBV6-5|TRBJ1-1
CASSSLWGRDTEAFF
>TRBV6-5|TRBJ2-5
CASSYLLAGEQETQYF
>TRBV4-1|TRBJ2-7
CASTGTEISYEQYF
>TRBV6-5|TRBJ1-4
CASWDRGLNEKLFF
>TRBV9|TRBJ1-5
CASSVEGVQPQHF
>TRBV4-1|TRBJ2-7
CASSQRDSIPYEQYF
>TRBV4-3|TRBJ1-4
CASSQDMLQGGEKLFF
>TRBV29-1|TRBJ2-5
CSACTLAGLRETQYF
>TRBV5-1|TRBJ2-1
CASSPVAGEYNEQFF
>TRBV30|TRBJ1-4
CAWSWGQPNEKLFF
>TRBV30|TRBJ2-1
CAWSVDGGLGNEQFF
>TRBV4-1|TRBJ2-7
CASSQRTSGGMWDYEQYF
>TRBV2|TRBJ1-4
CASSGEGRAPTNEKLFF
>TRBV27|TRBJ2-1
CASRPDGATYNEQFF
>TRBV9|TRBJ2-3
CASSGTSGGAYYTQYF
>TRBV4-1|TRBJ1-2
CASSQAAWEGLGYTF
>TRBV7-9|TRBJ2-1
CASSLGGLEQLVFF
>TRBV11-2|TRBJ2-1
CASSGTSGIENEQFF
>TRBV11-2|TRBJ2-5
CASSPLAGGWETQYF
>TRBV7-9|TRBJ2-7
CASSYNGGASYEQYF
>TRBV2|TRBJ2-3
CASSAGDRALLTDTQYF
>TRBV29-1|TRBJ2-7
CSVVVGHEQYF
>TRBV30|TRBJ2-1
CAWTQDRDLGNEQFF
>TRBV13|TRBJ2-7
CASSGLAGGRYEQYF
>TRBV14|TRBJ2-2
CASSQVGTTITGELFF
>TRBV30|TRBJ2-6
CAWSVPSSGANVLTF
>TRBV5-6|TRBJ2-3
CASSFTPGLAGVDTQYF
>TRBV6-5|TRBJ1-2
CASSYAGDWDGYTF
>TRBV6-6|TRBJ1-1
CASSYSRDSSNTEAFF
>TRBV27|TRBJ2-3
CASSEIGGAAPDTQYF
>TRBV5-4|TRBJ2-1
CASMTAAGEQFF
>TRBV13|TRBJ1-1
CASSLRGAGTEAFF
>TRBV5-6|TRBJ2-1
CASSFPGFAYNEQFF
>TRBV2|TRBJ1-2
CASTGWDSRHGYTF
>TRBV11-2|TRBJ2-7
CASSGQGSLYEQYF
>TRBV29-1|TRBJ2-6
CSVEPLAGGSSGANVLTF
>TRBV6-6|TRBJ2-7
CASSYGPKTGSYEQYF
>TRBV19|TRBJ2-7
CASSNRQTYEQYF
>TRBV4-3|TRBJ1-5
CASSLTYSNQPQHF
>TRBV27|TRBJ2-7
CASSLWGGAAYEQYF
>TRBV4-3|TRBJ2-1
CASSRLTGTFYNEQFF